This T cell receptor beta chain originates from a study of blood T cell repertoires in COVID-19. The wider study: There were acute and convalescent COVID-19 samples, and they came from the United States, Italy and Spain.

Which cohort a participant joined came from the clinical history participants gave. Authors' processing steps: Reference gene primer amplification yielded estimated nucleated cell counts. Some clones are missing from TCRdb's copy, which holds only in-frame ones; the method was immunoSEQ multiplex PCR. The D gene and trimming were derived from the DNA, and the V and J assignments and clone size from that table. This sample has under 350,000 clones, with about nine tenths found just once. This receptor was obtained from a man aged 60-69 years who had recovered from COVID-19. The source material was PBMCs or T cells enriched from blood (not recorded which).

CDR3 in DNA: TGCGCCAGCAGCCAAGACTTCGGCGGGGGGCCCTACAACATTCAGTACTTC. Protein sequence: CASSQDFGGGPYNIQYF. The V call is TRBV4-1, the J call TRBJ2-4; 8 nucleotides line up with TRBD2. The V segment lost 0 bases and the J segment 7 bases; nucleotides outside the gene matches: 11. The CDR3 loop spans 17 amino acids. The germline gives CDR1 MGHRA, CDR2 YSYEKL.